One and the same sample provided the 8 T cell receptor beta chains below, sequenced in a study of cytomegalovirus exposure and HLA in healthy donors. Primers for the PCR totalled 60 Vbeta and 13 Jbeta. Assay used: immunoSEQ multiplex PCR; TCRdb lists only in-frame clones, some missing. The sample has some 150,000 clones, 65% to 80% seen once; the top ten hold around 4%. Sequencing was performed on PBMCs. These receptors all come from a man aged 40-49 years in good health and CMV-seronegative.

The V gene is TRBV2, the J gene TRBJ2-3; possibly TRBD2 for D (6 bases). The CDR3 is 17 residues long. Germline V CDR1 and CDR2: SNHLY, FYNNEI. Trimming shortened V by 5 bases and J by 2 bases, and 20 bases separated the two germline ends. CDR3 sequence: CASSSPLSGVITDTQYF. The CDR3 nucleotides are TGTGCCAGCAGTTCACCTTTATCGGGGGTAATCACAGATACGCAGTATTTT.

The gene calls are TRBV18 and TRBJ2-7; 8 bases are shared with TRBD1. Looked up from germline, CDR1 is KGHSH and CDR2 is LQKENI. The ends lost 6 bases at V and 0 bases at J; junction bases unmatched: 7. The length of the CDR3 is 15 residues. CDR3 sequence: CASSRAGGNSYEQYF. As DNA, the CDR3 is TGTGCCAGCTCGCGAGCAGGGGGCAACTCCTACGAGCAGTACTTC.

V usage is TRBV29-1 and J usage is TRBJ2-3, with D maybe TRBD2 (6 bases). The CDR3 is made up of 15 amino acids. Deletions cut 5 bases from V and 5 bases from J, with 20 bases between. The germline V gene encodes CDR1 SQVTM and CDR2 ANQGSEA. The CDR3 spells CSVPPGTAALDTQYF. CDR3 bases: TGCAGCGTTCCCCCCGGGACTGCAGCCTTAGATACGCAGTATTTT.

The chain couples TRBV5-1 to TRBJ2-1, with 7 nucleotides matching TRBD1. The V gene's germline CDR1 is SGHRS and CDR2 YFSETQ. This CDR3 region has 13 residues. The V segment lost 0 bases and the J segment 8 bases; nucleotides outside the gene matches: 2. The CDR3 here is CASSLEGAYEQFF. The CDR3 bases are TGCGCCAGCAGCTTGGAGGGGGCGTATGAGCAGTTCTTC.

V is TRBV10-1 and J is TRBJ1-5, with TRBD1 as a possible D gene (5 bases). Germline CDR1 reads WNHNN; CDR2 reads SYGVQD (reference sequence). V was trimmed by 6 bases and J by 7 bases, leaving 19 bases between them. The length of the CDR3 is 15 residues. CDR3 coding DNA: TGCGCCAGCAGGCCTGGGGGGGGACGGGGGCAGCCCCAGCATTTT. This codes for CASRPGGGRGQPQHF.

This chain joins TRBV5-1 and TRBJ2-1, with a possible D match to TRBD1 (5 bases). This CDR3 has 14 residues. V was trimmed by 1 base and J by 5 bases, leaving 10 bases between them. The germline gives CDR1 SGHRS, CDR2 YFSETQ. The CDR3 DNA reads as TGCGCCAGCAGCTTGCAAGGGGTCGACAATGAGCAGTTCTTC. As protein: CASSLQGVDNEQFF.

This rearrangement joins TRBV10-3 to TRBJ2-2; TRBD2 agrees at 15 bases. The CDR3 length is 20 residues. CDR1 and CDR2 from the germline V gene are ENHRY and SYGVKD. V lost 6 bases, J lost 6 bases, and 17 bases stayed unmatched. CDR3 DNA: TGTGCCATCAGGGCCGGACTAGCGGGGGGGCCGGGACGAAAAGCCGGGGAGCTGTTTTTT. This codes for CAIRAGLAGGPGRKAGELFF.

This clone was detected a few times. This chain's CDR3 is CASSYGGSNQPQHF. CDR3 bases: TGTGCCAGCAGTTACGGAGGGAGCAATCAGCCCCAGCATTTT. This chain links TRBV6-5 with TRBJ1-5, with D hard to call. The germline gives CDR1 MNHEY, CDR2 SVGAGI. The CDR3 has 14 residues. Deletions cut 2 bases from V and 1 base from J, with 6 bases between.